The sequence of this TCR beta chain was determined in a study of T cells expressing NK-cell markers. Overall study context: Sorted CD3+CD56-NKG2C+, CD3+CD56+NKG2C- and CD3+CD56+NKG2C+ T cells were the source of the TCR beta repertoires.

The germline V gene has CDR1 SEHNR and CDR2 FQNEAQ (reference sequence). The CDR3 spans 15 residues. Following a re-call of the 5' RACE reads, TCRdb has one entry per CDR3 protein and lacks DNA. The sample totals around 110,000 distinct CDR3 sequences; its top ten clones hold less than 20%. This TCR was recovered from a woman between 18 and 69 years old in good health. The chain joins TRBV7-9 to TRBJ1-2; the D call from TCRdb, TRBD1, cannot be confirmed without DNA. Sequencing input: blood T cells: a sorted CD56 or NKG2C T cell subset, CD4+ or CD8+ T cells, or bulk PBMC T cells (not recorded which). CDR3 region: CASSDRDRGLDGYTF.